The clone carrying this TCR beta chain was observed a few times. Its antigen is unknown. The sample originates from a study of beta chain features in type 1 diabetes. Regarding the study as a whole: Healthy donors had naive, central memory and Treg TCRB repertoires that appeared less similar than those seen among patients. Among type 1 diabetes patients, VDJ junctions had fewer insertions and more deletions. Cells with high TCR expression could be over-represented by cDNA sequencing.

The ends lost 5 bases at V and 9 bases at J; junction bases unmatched: 11. CDR3 length equals 15 residues. The germline CDR1 and CDR2 sequences are SGHTA and FQGTGA. Sequenced material consisted of expressed TCRB transcripts (all of the isolated RNA was reverse transcribed). Survey-depth immunoSEQ sequencing was used for stem cell-like memory T cells. Sequencing was performed with immunoSEQ multiplex PCR; in TCRdb, only in-frame clones are kept and a portion is missing. The sample shows approximately 100,000 clones, approximately 39% of them seen only once. The source material was stem cell memory CD4+ T cells from blood. This chain joins TRBV7-3 and TRBJ2-1; 9 bases match TRBD1. This receptor was taken from a woman in her late teens or twenties in good health. CDR3 nucleotides: TGTGCCAGCAGCCCTGACCCTGACAGGGGGGCTGAGCAGTTCTTC. It encodes CASSPDPDRGAEQFF.